This T cell receptor (beta chain) originates from a study of regulatory T cells in long-lasting Graves disease. Germline V gene sequence: CDR1 SQVTM, CDR2 ANQGSEA. Trimming stripped 6 bases from V and 6 bases from J, with 18 bases between. This CDR3 is 14 amino acids long. Turning to this clonotype: Its target is not known.

Sequencing libraries for TCR beta were prepared with iRepertoire HTBI primers and Arm-PCR of CDR3 regions. Using its own MiXCR run on the multiplex PCR reads, TCRdb lists one record per CDR3 protein. The table has approximately 400,000 distinct CDR3 sequences, about a quarter seen once. Noted time point: persistent/refractory GD, antithyroid drugs over 5 years with positive TRAb. There was RNA extracted from PBMCs, and the TCR library was made from it. EDTA tubes collected around 8.7 milliliters of peripheral blood. The study's findings and limits: Comparison showed that persistent patients shared more public clonotypes (about 2,600) than new patients (approximately 930). There was favoring of TRBV28, TRBJ1-2 and TRBJ2-5 in persistent disease.

The sample in question was peripheral blood mononuclear cells (PBMCs), obtained when the disease was refractory, from a patient treated with antithyroid drugs. This TCR was recovered from a female donor with Graves disease. This chain uses TRBV29-1 with TRBJ2-1; either TRBD1 or TRBD2 may fit D (6 bases each). The DNA of the CDR3 is TGCAGCGTGGCTATGCGGGACAAACTCAATGAGCAGTTCTTC. Translation: CSVAMRDKLNEQFF.